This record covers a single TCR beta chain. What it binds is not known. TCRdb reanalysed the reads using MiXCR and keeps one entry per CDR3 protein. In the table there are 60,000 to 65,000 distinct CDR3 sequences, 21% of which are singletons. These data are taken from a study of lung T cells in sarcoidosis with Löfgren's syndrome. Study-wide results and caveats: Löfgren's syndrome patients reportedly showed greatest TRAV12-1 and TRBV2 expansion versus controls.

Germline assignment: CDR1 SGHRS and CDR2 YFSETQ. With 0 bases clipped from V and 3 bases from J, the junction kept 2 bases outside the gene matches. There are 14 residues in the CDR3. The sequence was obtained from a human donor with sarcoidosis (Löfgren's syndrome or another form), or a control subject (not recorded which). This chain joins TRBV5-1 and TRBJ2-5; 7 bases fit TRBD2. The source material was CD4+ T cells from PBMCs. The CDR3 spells CASSLALAEETQYF. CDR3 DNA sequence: TGCGCCAGCAGCTTGGCCCTAGCGGAAGAGACCCAGTACTTC.